This TCR beta chain was found in a study of monozygotic twins with inflammatory bowel disease (dated by TCRdb to about 2019). Concerning the study at large: The complete study included 30 or so monozygotic twin pairs: 19 IBD-discordant Danish pairs and nine German pairs, of which four were IBD-concordant and five were IBD-discordant. Each individual had, on average, about 151 000 unique TCRalpha sequences and 181 000 unique TCRbeta sequences available for analysis. The search for disease-associated traits relied mainly on comparing, within discordant pairs, IBD patients with their genetically identical healthy co-twins. General conclusions and limits of the study: IBD patients shared fewer clonotypes with other individuals than healthy twins did, most markedly in patients showing signs of disease activity. Differing immunosuppressive treatments among patients may have added background noise and inter-individual variability to the repertoires. Concordant and discordant twins showed no difference in repertoire similarity, possibly because of limited statistical power. The results gave no support for a single strong signal or clonotype linked to IBD. The analysis was unable to tell apart different T cell subtypes. Measured by the inverse Simpson index, TCRbeta repertoire diversity was lower in IBD patients than in their healthy co-twins.

To prepare the library, 5' RACE was applied. The input for every TCR library was approximately 3,500 ng of total RNA. For each sample, cDNA synthesis with SMARTScribe reverse transcriptase was split into eight separate reactions. Unique molecular identifiers containing a 6-nucleotide sample barcode were introduced through template switching during cDNA synthesis. TCRalpha and TCRbeta cDNA was amplified in two nested PCRs of approximately 16 and 10 cycles, and bead purification was carried out after each PCR. Before amplification, the cDNA was both treated with uracil DNA-glycosylase and purified with the QIAquick PCR purification kit. The second PCR was the step at which Illumina TruSeq-compatible adapters and sample-specific barcodes were added. Library quality and concentration were checked on TapeStation and Qubit, and libraries were pooled at around 4.9 ng each. The pooled libraries were sequenced with 2 x 100 bp reads and custom sequencing primers on an Illumina HiSeq2500 single-index Rapid Run. The original methods were these. MiGEC version 1.2.6 was used for UMI-based consensus assembly to correct PCR and sequencing errors. V(D)J alignment, clonotype assembly and CDR3 extraction were performed with MiXCR version 2.1.1. Normalisation of gene usage, clonotype sharing and MAIT/NKT TCR abundance was achieved by analysing the top 1000, 10 000 and 20 000 clonotypes per sample. After downsampling to 27 000 UMIs, diversity was calculated as the inverse Simpson index using the vegan R package. Statistical testing used paired Mann-Whitney U tests on the discordant twin pairs and applied Benjamini-Hochberg correction for multiple testing. TCRdb reprocessed the public reads and reports one entry per CDR3 protein sequence, without DNA. Clone size and V and J calls follow TCRdb, not the original study. The sample's table lists a count of some 440,000 distinct CDR3 sequences. The top ten clonotypes cover about 2.2% of the sample.

From each donor, a 2.5 ml peripheral blood sample was drawn into PAXgene tubes and stored at -80 degrees C. Without T cell sorting, total RNA was isolated from whole blood using the PAXgene blood miRNA kit on an automated QIAcube. Peripheral blood from monozygotic twin pairs who were concordant or discordant for inflammatory bowel disease underwent deep TCRalpha and TCRbeta repertoire profiling using unique molecular barcoding. Smoking habits were recorded for all twin pairs, and each individual was classified as a current, former or never smoker. Comment on this clonotype: Its antigen is currently not known.

Reading the germline V gene (reference sequence) gives CDR1 GTSNPN and CDR2 SVGIG. Its CDR3 holds 14 amino acids, cysteine through phenylalanine. The DNA is not on file. The V and J genes are TRBV30 and TRBJ2-3; the TRBD2 assignment by TCRdb is unverifiable without DNA. This TCR came from a human donor with ulcerative colitis or Crohn's disease, or a healthy co-twin of an affected twin (not recorded which). Sequenced sample: blood. CDR3 sequence: CAWATSEVTDTQYF. Full variable domain (CDR3 extended with the reference TRBV30 and TRBJ2-3 proteins): SQTIHQWPATLVQPVGSPLSLECTVEGTSNPNLYWYRQAAGRGLQLLFYSVGIGQISSEVPQNLSASRPQDRQFILSSKKLLLSDSGFYLCAWATSEVTDTQYFGPGTRLTVL.